The T cell receptor (beta chain) described here comes from a study of OX40 agonist ivuxolimab in advanced cancers. Study findings and constraints: Expanded clones belonging to CD8+ T cells outnumbered, on average, those of CD4+.

Germline V lookup: CDR1 ENHRY, CDR2 SYGVKD. CDR3 length: 17 amino acids. V was pared by 4 bases and J by 4 bases, with 9 bases of the junction left unmatched. Note on this clone: Its antigen is as yet unknown.

Sequencing used immunoSEQ multiplex PCR; TCRdb keeps in-frame clones, though not all of them. The sample includes tens of thousands of clones, about 89% of them seen just once. The sample was CD4+ or CD8+ T cells sorted from blood, taken in a trial of the OX40 agonist ivuxolimab. The TCR sequence derives from an adult with an advanced solid tumor such as melanoma, head and neck, liver or kidney cancer. The rearrangement joins TRBV10-3 to TRBJ2-2; 10 bases align to TRBD2. The CDR3 is CAISVASGRGGTGELFF. CDR3 coding DNA: TGTGCCATCAGTGTCGCCAGCGGGAGGGGAGGCACCGGGGAGCTGTTTTTT.